Each of the 2 T cell receptor beta chains below was sequenced from the same sample in a study of cytomegalovirus exposure and HLA in healthy donors. Primers for the PCR totalled 60 Vbeta and 13 Jbeta. TCRdb's copy holds only in-frame clones and misses some; the assay was immunoSEQ multiplex PCR. Of some 150,000 clones listed, more than 65% are singletons. Sequencing was performed on PBMCs. The receptors originated from a woman in her 30s in good health and CMV-seronegative.

V and J are TRBV7-2 and TRBJ1-2, with 11 nucleotides matching TRBD1. This CDR3 spans 17 amino acids. Germline V gene lookup returns CDR1 SGHTA and CDR2 FQGNSA. V lost 1 base, J lost 2 bases, and 6 bases stayed unmatched. The CDR3 DNA follows: TGTGCCAGCAGCTTAGGCCTTGGACAGGGGGCCAACTATGGCTACACCTTC. This gives the protein CASSLGLGQGANYGYTF.

V and J are TRBV29-1 and TRBJ1-5, with TRBD1 identical over 8 bases. Germline CDR1 and CDR2: SQVTM and ANQGSEA. V gave up 7 bases and J gave up 3 bases; unmatched junction bases: 8. CDR3 length: 14 residues. The DNA for the CDR3 is TGCAGCGCCCGGACAGGGCTGAACAATCAGCCCCAGCATTTT. This translates into CSARTGLNNQPQHF. The full variable domain, completed using reference TRBV29-1 and TRBJ1-5, is SAVISQKPSRDICQRGTSLTIQCQVDSQVTMMFWYRQQPGQSLTLIATANQGSEATYESGFVIDKFPISRPNLTFSTLTVSNMSPEDSSIYLCSARTGLNNQPQHFGDGTRLSIL.